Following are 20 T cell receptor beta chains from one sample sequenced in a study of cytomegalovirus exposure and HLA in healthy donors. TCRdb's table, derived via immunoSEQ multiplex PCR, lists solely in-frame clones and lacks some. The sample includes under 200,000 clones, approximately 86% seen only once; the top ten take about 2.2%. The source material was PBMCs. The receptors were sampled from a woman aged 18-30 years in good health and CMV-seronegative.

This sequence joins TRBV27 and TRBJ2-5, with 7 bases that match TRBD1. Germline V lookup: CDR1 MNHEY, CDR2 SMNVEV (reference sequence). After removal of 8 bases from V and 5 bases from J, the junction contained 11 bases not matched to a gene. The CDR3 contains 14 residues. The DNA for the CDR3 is TGTGCCAGCCTTTCCCGTACAGGGGATGAGACCCAGTACTTC. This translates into CASLSRTGDETQYF.

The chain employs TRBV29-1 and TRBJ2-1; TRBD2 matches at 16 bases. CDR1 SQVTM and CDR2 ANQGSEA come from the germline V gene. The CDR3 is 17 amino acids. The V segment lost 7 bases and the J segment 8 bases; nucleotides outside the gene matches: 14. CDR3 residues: CSANPGGLAGGLDEQFF. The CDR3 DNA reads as TGCAGCGCAAACCCCGGGGGACTAGCGGGAGGGTTGGATGAGCAGTTCTTC.

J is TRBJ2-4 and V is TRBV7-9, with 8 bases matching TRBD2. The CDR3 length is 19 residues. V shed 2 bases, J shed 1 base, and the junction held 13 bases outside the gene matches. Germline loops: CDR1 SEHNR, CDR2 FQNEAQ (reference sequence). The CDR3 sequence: CASSLRSKSGRWAKNIQYF. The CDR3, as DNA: TGTGCCAGCAGCTTAAGGTCCAAGAGCGGGAGATGGGCCAAAAACATTCAGTACTTC.

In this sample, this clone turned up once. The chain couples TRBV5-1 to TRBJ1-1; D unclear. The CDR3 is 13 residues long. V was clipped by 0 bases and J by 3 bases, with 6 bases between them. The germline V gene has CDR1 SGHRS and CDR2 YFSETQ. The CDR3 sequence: CASSLAEDTEAFF. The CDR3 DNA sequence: TGCGCCAGCAGCTTGGCCGAGGACACTGAAGCTTTCTTT.

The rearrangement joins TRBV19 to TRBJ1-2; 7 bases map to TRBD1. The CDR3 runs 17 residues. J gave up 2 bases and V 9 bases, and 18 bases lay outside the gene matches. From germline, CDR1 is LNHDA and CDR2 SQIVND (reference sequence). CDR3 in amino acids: CASTHRTGQSQNYGYTF. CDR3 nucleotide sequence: TGTGCCAGCACACACCGCACGGGACAGAGCCAAAACTATGGCTACACCTTC.

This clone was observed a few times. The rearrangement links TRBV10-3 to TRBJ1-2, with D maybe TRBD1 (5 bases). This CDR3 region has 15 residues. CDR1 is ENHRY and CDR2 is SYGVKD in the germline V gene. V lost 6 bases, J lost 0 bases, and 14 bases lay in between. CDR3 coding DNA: TGTGCCATCAGAGAAGGGGCAACCGCTAACTATGGCTACACCTTC. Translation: CAIREGATANYGYTF.

The CDR3 nucleotides read TGCGCCAGCACATCCTTCCGGGGGAGGAACACTGAAGCTTTCTTT. This encodes CASTSFRGRNTEAFF. The chain carries TRBV4-1 and TRBJ1-1; D possibly corresponds to TRBD1 (5 bases). This CDR3 is built from 15 residues. Germline V gene data show CDR1 as MGHRA and CDR2 as YSYEKL. Deletions cut 7 bases from V and 1 base from J, with 16 bases between.

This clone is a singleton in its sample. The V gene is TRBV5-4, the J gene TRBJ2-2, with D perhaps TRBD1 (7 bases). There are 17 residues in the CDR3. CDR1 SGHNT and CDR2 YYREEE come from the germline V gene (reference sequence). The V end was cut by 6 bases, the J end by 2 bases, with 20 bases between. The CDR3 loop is CASIPSQGGANTGELFF. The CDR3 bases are TGTGCCAGCATCCCTTCCCAGGGGGGAGCCAACACCGGGGAGCTGTTTTTT.

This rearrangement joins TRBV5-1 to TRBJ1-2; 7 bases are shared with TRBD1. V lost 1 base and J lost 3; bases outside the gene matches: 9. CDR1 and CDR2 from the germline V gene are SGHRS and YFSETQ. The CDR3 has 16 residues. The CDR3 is CASSLLGQARDYGYTF. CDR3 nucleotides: TGCGCCAGCAGCTTGCTCGGACAGGCCCGTGACTATGGCTACACCTTC.

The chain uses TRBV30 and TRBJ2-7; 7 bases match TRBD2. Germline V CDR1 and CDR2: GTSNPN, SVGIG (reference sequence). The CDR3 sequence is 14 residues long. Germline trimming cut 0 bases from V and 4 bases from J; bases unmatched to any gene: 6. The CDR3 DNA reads TGTGCCTGGAGTGTAGGGCAGGGAGGGTACGAGCAGTACTTC. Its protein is CAWSVGQGGYEQYF.

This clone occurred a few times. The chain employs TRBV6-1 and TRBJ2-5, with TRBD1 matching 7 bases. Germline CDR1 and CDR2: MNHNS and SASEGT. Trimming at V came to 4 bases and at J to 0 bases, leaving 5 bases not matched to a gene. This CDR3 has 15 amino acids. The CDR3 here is CASSAYTGDQETQYF. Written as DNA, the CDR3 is TGTGCCAGCAGTGCTTATACAGGGGACCAAGAGACCCAGTACTTC.

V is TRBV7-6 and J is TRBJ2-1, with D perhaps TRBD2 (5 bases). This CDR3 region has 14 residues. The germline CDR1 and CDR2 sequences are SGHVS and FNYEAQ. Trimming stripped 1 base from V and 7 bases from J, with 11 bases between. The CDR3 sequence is CASSLVGPGNEQFF. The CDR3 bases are TGTGCCAGCAGCTTAGTGGGCCCGGGGAATGAGCAGTTCTTC.

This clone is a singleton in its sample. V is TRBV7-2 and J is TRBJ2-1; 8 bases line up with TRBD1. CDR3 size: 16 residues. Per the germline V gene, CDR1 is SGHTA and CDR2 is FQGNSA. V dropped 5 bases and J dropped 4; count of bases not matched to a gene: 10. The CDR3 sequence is CASSTRQGTTYNEQFF. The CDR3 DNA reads TGTGCCAGCAGCACCCGACAGGGGACGACATACAATGAGCAGTTCTTC.

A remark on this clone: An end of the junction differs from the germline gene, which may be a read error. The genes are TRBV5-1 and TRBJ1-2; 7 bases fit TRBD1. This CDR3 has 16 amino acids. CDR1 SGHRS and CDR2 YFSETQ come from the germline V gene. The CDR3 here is CTSSTSLGQSNYGYTF. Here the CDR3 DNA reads TGCACCAGCAGCACATCATTGGGACAGTCAAACTATGGCTACACCTTC.

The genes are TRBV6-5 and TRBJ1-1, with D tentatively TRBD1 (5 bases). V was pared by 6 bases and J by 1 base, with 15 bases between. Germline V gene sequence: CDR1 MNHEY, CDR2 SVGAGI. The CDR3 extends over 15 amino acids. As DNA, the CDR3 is TGTGCCAGCAGGTGGACAAGGACCGGGAACACTGAAGCTTTCTTT. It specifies CASRWTRTGNTEAFF.

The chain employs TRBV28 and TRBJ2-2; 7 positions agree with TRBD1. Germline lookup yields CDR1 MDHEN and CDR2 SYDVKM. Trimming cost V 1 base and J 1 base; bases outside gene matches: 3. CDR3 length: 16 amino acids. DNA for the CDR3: TGTGCCAGCAGTTTATCACAGGGGCGGAACACCGGGGAGCTGTTTTTT. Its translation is CASSLSQGRNTGELFF. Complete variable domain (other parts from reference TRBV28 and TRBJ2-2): DVKVTQSSRYLVKRTGEKVFLECVQDMDHENMFWYRQDPGLGLRLIYFSYDVKMKEKGDIPEGYSVSREKKERFSLILESASTNQTSMYLCASSLSQGRNTGELFFGEGSRLTVL.

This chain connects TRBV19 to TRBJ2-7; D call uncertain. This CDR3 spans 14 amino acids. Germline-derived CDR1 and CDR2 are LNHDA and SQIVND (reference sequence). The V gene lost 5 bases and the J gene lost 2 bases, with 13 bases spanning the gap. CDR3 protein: CASSSQRRPYEQYF. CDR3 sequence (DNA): TGTGCCAGTAGTTCTCAAAGGAGACCCTACGAGCAGTACTTC.

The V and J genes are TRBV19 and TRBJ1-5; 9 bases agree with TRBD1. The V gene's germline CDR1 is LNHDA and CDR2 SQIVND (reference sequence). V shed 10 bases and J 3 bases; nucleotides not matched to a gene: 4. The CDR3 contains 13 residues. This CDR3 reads CAIQQGANQPQHF. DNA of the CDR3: TGTGCCATACAACAGGGGGCCAATCAGCCCCAGCATTTT.

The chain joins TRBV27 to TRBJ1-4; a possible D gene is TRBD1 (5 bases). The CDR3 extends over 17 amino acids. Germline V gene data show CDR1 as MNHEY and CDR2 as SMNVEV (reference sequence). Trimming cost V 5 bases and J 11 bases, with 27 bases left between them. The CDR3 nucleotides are TGTGCCAGCAGTAAATCAATTCCCGGCAGGGTCGTGAACAAACTGTTTTTT. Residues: CASSKSIPGRVVNKLFF.

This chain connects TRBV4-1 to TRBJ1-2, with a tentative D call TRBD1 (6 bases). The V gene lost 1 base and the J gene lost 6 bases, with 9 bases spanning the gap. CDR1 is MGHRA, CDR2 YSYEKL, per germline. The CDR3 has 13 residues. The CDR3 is CASSQGPGDGYTF. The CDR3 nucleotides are TGCGCCAGCAGCCAAGGTCCAGGGGATGGCTACACCTTC.